This TCR beta chain was documented in a study of T cells in tuberculosis (dated 2018 in TCRdb). With respect to the entire study: To characterize T cells specific for the mycobacterial lipid antigen glucose monomycolate (GMM), the study used CD1B tetramers together with high-throughput TCR immunosequencing. PBMC from active tuberculosis patients were archived either before standard anti-tuberculosis treatment began or within 7 days of the start of that treatment. IGRA-negative adolescents, IGRA-positive adolescents with latent tuberculosis and adults with active tuberculosis, roughly ten per group, were compared in a South African clinical cohort. Results and caveats for the whole study, not just this receptor: Compared with IGRA-negative controls, TCR-alpha repertoires from active tuberculosis had smaller mean NN-distances to GMM-specific TCRs, which suggests that these TCRs underwent clonal expansion. A classifier using the diverse GMM-specific repertoire reached approximately 90% accuracy (AUROC 0.8 to 0.95), compared with around 70% accuracy using GEM motif frequencies. Clinical samples were selected based on the availability of cryopreserved specimens, with adults included as active tuberculosis cases and adolescents included as controls. The smaller NN-distances were partly driven by shorter CDR3-alpha lengths in active tuberculosis patients, and the difference for TCR-beta did not reach statistical significance.

The time point label of this sample denotes: new active TB diagnosis, blood taken before or within 7 days of starting treatment. The patients with active tuberculosis were newly diagnosed, HIV-seronegative South African adults aged 18 years or older. Confirmation of active tuberculosis came from positive sputum smear microscopy and/or a positive M. tuberculosis culture. Immunosequencing was performed on unsorted cryopreserved PBMC and covered about 110,000 T cells per clinical donor on average. As concerns this clone: Its antigen is still unknown. No much larger clone exists at a distance of one base, and base qualities are not known.

The CDR3 covers 16 residues, taking in both the cysteine and the phenylalanine. The CDR3 DNA has 48 bases and is translated from base 1. For CDR1 and CDR2, the germline V gene lists SNHLY and FYNNEI. The V end gives up 4 bases and the J end 0 bases, leaving 5 bases in the junction not matched to a gene. TCR libraries were generated with the immunoSEQ multiplex PCR assay, using TCR-beta and/or TCR-alpha/delta assays for each sample. The Illumina high-throughput platform was used to sequence the amplified TCR libraries. Per the authors' processing: Clustering and dimensionality reduction were performed using pairwise TCRdist distances among GMM-specific receptors from ex vivo sorted or in vitro expanded T cells. Each clinical repertoire was assigned a mean NN-distance score, defined as the average TCRdist to the nearest 10% of tetramer-positive reference sequences. GEM TCR motif frequency was calculated as the fraction of unique TCRs that matched known GEM sequences by V/J usage and CDR3 length. Active tuberculosis was classified by linear discriminant analysis with leave-one-out cross-validation, implemented in scikit-learn. TCRdb re-hosts the immuneACCESS table, in-frame sequences only. Its copies lack some clones; in the studies checked, an unresolved V gene accounts for under half of them, and the cause for the rest is not known. V and J calls and clone size are given by that table; D and trimming were obtained from the DNA. The sample includes about 34,000 clones, with approximately 89% observed a single time. The ten largest clones add up to roughly 2.3% of the sample.

The chain is encoded by TRBV2 joined to TRBJ1-2; TRBD1 fits 10 bases in the junction. The TCR comes from an adult with tuberculosis. This material consisted of PBMCs, taken at tuberculosis diagnosis. The CDR3 region reads CASSGQGATTNYGYTF. Read as DNA, the sequence is TGTGCCAGCAGTGGACAGGGGGCAACCACTAACTATGGCTACACCTTC.